The 12 T cell receptor beta chains given below trace back to one sample, sequenced in a study of shared clonotypes between healthy human individuals. Clones were sequenced by immunoSEQ multiplex PCR, and TCRdb holds only the in-frame ones, with some missing. The profile covers 150,000 to 200,000 clones, with 65% to 70% appearing a single time and about 9.4% taken by the ten largest. Sequencing input: memory CD4+ T cells sorted from blood. Subset reported: CD45RA-negative fraction. These receptors were taken from a man aged 30 to 39 in good health.

This chain links TRBV15 with TRBJ2-1; possibly TRBD1 for D (10 bases). The germline CDR1 and CDR2 sequences are LNHNV and YYDKDF (reference sequence). This CDR3 is built from 24 residues. V was pared by 0 bases and J by 0 bases, with 33 bases between. Here the CDR3 reads CATSRDRGQGESGLALRSYNEQFF. The CDR3 region has the DNA TGTGCCACCAGCAGAGATCGAGGACAGGGGGAGTCAGGACTAGCGCTACGCTCCTACAATGAGCAGTTCTTC.

The genes are TRBV15 and TRBJ2-5; no definite D call. Trimming removed 0 bases from V and 3 bases from J, with 8 bases in between. This CDR3 spans 14 amino acids. Germline V gene lookup returns CDR1 LNHNV and CDR2 YYDKDF (reference sequence). The CDR3 loop reads CATSRDLAEETQYF. CDR3 bases: TGTGCCACCAGCAGAGATCTGGCGGAAGAGACCCAGTACTTC. Full variable domain (outside the CDR3, taken from reference TRBV15 and TRBJ2-5): DAMVIQNPRYQVTQFGKPVTLSCSQTLNHNVMYWYQQKSSQAPKLLFHYYDKDFNNEADTPDNFQSRRPNTSFCFLDIRSPGLGDTAMYLCATSRDLAEETQYFGPGTRLLVL.

A few counts support this clone. This chain connects TRBV14 to TRBJ2-1, with 11 bases identical to TRBD1. Germline V gene sequence: CDR1 SGHDN, CDR2 FVKESK. The CDR3 has 16 residues. V was clipped by 5 bases and J by 6 bases; unmatched bases: 9. The CDR3 region is CASSADRGRFGNEQFF. The CDR3 DNA sequence: TGTGCCAGCAGCGCGGACAGGGGGCGCTTTGGCAATGAGCAGTTCTTC.

By share, this clone counts as medium-sized. This sequence joins TRBV7-2 and TRBJ1-5; D is unclear. The germline V and J ends were trimmed by 3 bases and 7 bases, with 13 bases remaining between them. Germline loops: CDR1 SGHTA, CDR2 FQGNSA. CDR3 length: 14 amino acids. CDR3 loop: CASSLSVSEQPQHF. The CDR3 DNA is TGTGCCAGCAGCTTGTCCGTCTCCGAACAGCCCCAGCATTTT.

The chain uses TRBV5-1 and TRBJ1-1; TRBD1 might be the D (6 bases). The CDR3 has 13 residues. Trimming removed 0 bases at V and 5 bases at J, with 8 bases between. The germline CDR1 and CDR2 sequences are SGHRS and YFSETQ. CDR3 DNA sequence: TGCGCCAGCAGCTTGGAGGGGGAGACTGAAGCTTTCTTT. Its translation: CASSLEGETEAFF.

This clone was counted once. The J gene is TRBJ2-7, the V gene TRBV6-1, with 8 bases identical to TRBD1. J was trimmed by 2 bases and V by 6 bases; bases with no gene match: 3. There are 13 residues in the CDR3. Per germline, CDR1 MNHNS and CDR2 SASEGT. CDR3 region: CASRWTGTYEQYF. CDR3 nucleotide sequence: TGTGCCAGCAGGTGGACAGGGACCTACGAGCAGTACTTC.

This chain uses TRBV28 with TRBJ1-1, with 8 positions matching TRBD1. Per germline, CDR1 MDHEN and CDR2 SYDVKM. V lost 8 bases, J lost 1 base, and 6 bases stayed unmatched. The CDR3 length is 14 residues. As DNA, the CDR3 is TGTGCCAGCGGACAGGGTGGTACGAACACTGAAGCTTTCTTT. Protein: CASGQGGTNTEAFF.

This clone was seen just once. The V gene is TRBV7-2, the J gene TRBJ1-1; 7 bases match TRBD1. Germline V gives CDR1 SGHTA, CDR2 FQGNSA. V dropped 5 bases and J dropped 4; count of bases not matched to a gene: 7. This CDR3 comprises 14 residues. CDR3 region: CASSLQTGVTEAFF. The DNA for the CDR3 is TGTGCCAGCAGCCTACAAACAGGGGTCACTGAAGCTTTCTTT.

The rearrangement uses TRBV11-2 and TRBJ1-3; no definite D call. Per the germline V gene, CDR1 is SGHAT and CDR2 is FQNNGV. The CDR3 sequence is 12 residues long. Between the trimmed V and J ends, which lost 3 bases and 2 bases, there was a span of 2 bases. The CDR3 sequence is CASSFAGNTIYF. The CDR3 region has the DNA TGTGCCAGCAGCTTTGCTGGAAACACCATATATTTT.

The rearrangement uses TRBV18 and TRBJ1-2, with TRBD1 matching over 9 bases. Germline V lookup: CDR1 KGHSH, CDR2 LQKENI. The V segment lost 3 bases and the J segment 5 bases; nucleotides outside the gene matches: 13. This CDR3 contains 17 residues. CDR3 amino acids: CASSPGVGQGGAYGYTF. In DNA, the CDR3 is TGTGCCAGCTCACCCGGAGTGGGACAGGGAGGGGCATATGGCTACACCTTC.

The rearrangement joins TRBV5-1 to TRBJ2-1; a possible D gene is TRBD1 (6 bases). The CDR3 spans 15 residues. Germline CDR1 and CDR2: SGHRS and YFSETQ. Trimming stripped 4 bases from V and 4 bases from J, with 15 bases between. The CDR3 loop reads CASSPEQGLYNEQFF. The CDR3 DNA reads as TGCGCCAGCAGCCCAGAACAGGGCCTATACAATGAGCAGTTCTTC.

The chain joins TRBV13 to TRBJ1-5; TRBD1 might be the D (6 bases). Germline assignment: CDR1 PRHDT and CDR2 FYEKMQ (reference sequence). V shed 4 bases and J shed 6 bases, with 16 bases lying between them. This CDR3 contains 15 residues. The CDR3 sequence is CASSSYRDISQPQHF. The CDR3 coding sequence is TGTGCCAGCAGCTCTTACCGGGACATCAGTCAGCCCCAGCATTTT.